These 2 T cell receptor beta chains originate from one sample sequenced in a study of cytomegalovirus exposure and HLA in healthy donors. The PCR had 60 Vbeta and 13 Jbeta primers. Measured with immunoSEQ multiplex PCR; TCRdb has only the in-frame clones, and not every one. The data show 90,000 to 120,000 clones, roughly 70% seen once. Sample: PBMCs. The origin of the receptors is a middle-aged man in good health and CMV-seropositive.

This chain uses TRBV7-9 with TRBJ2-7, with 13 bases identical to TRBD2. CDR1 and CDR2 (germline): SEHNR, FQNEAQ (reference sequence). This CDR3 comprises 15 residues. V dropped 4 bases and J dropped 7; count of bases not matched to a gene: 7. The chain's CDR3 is CASSSRTSGSYEQYV. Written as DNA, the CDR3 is TGTGCCAGCAGCTCCAGGACTAGCGGGAGTTATGAGCAGTACGTC.

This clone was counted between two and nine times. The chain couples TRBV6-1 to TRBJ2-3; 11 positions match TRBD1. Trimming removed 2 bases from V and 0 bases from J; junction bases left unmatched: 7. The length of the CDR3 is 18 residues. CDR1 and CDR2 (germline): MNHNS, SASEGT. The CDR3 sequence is CASSERGQGAGSTDTQYF. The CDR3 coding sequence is TGTGCCAGCAGTGAACGAGGACAGGGGGCTGGAAGCACAGATACGCAGTATTTT.